What follows are 21 T cell receptor beta chains derived from one specimen sequenced in a study of T cell changes during pregnancy in multiple sclerosis. Measured with immunoSEQ multiplex PCR; TCRdb has only the in-frame clones, and not every one. The table shows around 84,000 clones, with around 94% occurring only once. Sequencing was performed on peripheral blood, taken in the second trimester of pregnancy. These receptors came from a female donor in good health, enrolled as a control in a pregnancy study.

V gene TRBV4-1 combines with J gene TRBJ2-5; 8 bases are a match to TRBD2. J gave up 2 bases and V 0 bases, and 5 bases lay outside the gene matches. This CDR3 spans 16 amino acids. Germline V gene sequence: CDR1 MGHRA, CDR2 YSYEKL. The CDR3 nucleotides read TGCGCCAGCAGCCAAGAGGGGCTAGCGGGTCAAGAGACCCAGTACTTC. It translates to CASSQEGLAGQETQYF.

The chain is built from TRBV5-1 and TRBJ2-1; 9 bases align to TRBD1. The germline CDR1 and CDR2 sequences are SGHRS and YFSETQ. This CDR3 has 18 residues. With V trimmed by 4 bases and J by 8 bases, 19 bases remained unmatched. The CDR3 loop is CASSKGQGTRGYGDEQFF. CDR3 DNA: TGCGCCAGCAGCAAGGGACAGGGAACGCGGGGGTACGGGGATGAGCAGTTCTTC.

The V gene is TRBV7-2, the J gene TRBJ2-4; a weak D match, TRBD1 (6 bases). V lost 0 bases and J lost 6, with 12 bases in between. The germline V gene encodes CDR1 SGHTA and CDR2 FQGNSA. The CDR3 consists of 15 residues. CDR3 coding DNA: TGTGCCAGCAGCTTAGCCCCAGGGGTCATAAACATTCAGTACTTC. Translated: CASSLAPGVINIQYF.

This chain links TRBV27 with TRBJ2-7, with TRBD1 identical over 9 bases. The CDR3 runs 16 residues. Unmatched junction bases numbered 16, after V lost 7 bases and J lost 6 bases. Germline V gene sequence: CDR1 MNHEY, CDR2 SMNVEV (reference sequence). CDR3 in DNA: TGTGCCAGCACCCCCCCCCGACAGGGGGTCGCGGCCGAGCAGTACTTC. It encodes CASTPPRQGVAAEQYF.

CDR3 coding DNA: TGTGCCAGCAGCCCTAAAGGTCTAGCGGGAGAGATCAATGAGCAGTTCTTC. Residues: CASSPKGLAGEINEQFF. The rearrangement links TRBV21-1 to TRBJ2-1; the table assigns TRBD2, which was not confirmed against the DNA. TRBV21-1 is deemed a pseudogene. This CDR3 has 17 residues.

The chain is built from TRBV5-6 and TRBJ2-6; the D is unclear. Germline values: CDR1 SGHDT, CDR2 YYEEEE. This CDR3 region has 16 residues. The germline V and J ends were trimmed by 1 base and 1 base, with 9 bases remaining between them. Written as DNA, the CDR3 is TGTGCCAGCAGCTTGTCTGTGAGTTCTGGGGCCAACGTCCTGACTTTC. Its translation: CASSLSVSSGANVLTF.

As concerns this clone: Other DNA sequences of this sample code for an identical CDR3. The V call is TRBV5-1, the J call TRBJ2-5, with D hard to call. Germline V gives CDR1 SGHRS, CDR2 YFSETQ. Trimming took off 2 bases at V and 2 bases at J, with 7 bases between the two ends. The length of the CDR3 is 13 residues. The CDR3 protein is CASSFRVQETQYF. The CDR3 DNA reads as TGCGCCAGCAGCTTCCGGGTACAAGAGACCCAGTACTTC.

J is TRBJ1-2 and V is TRBV28, with D perhaps TRBD1 (5 bases). Germline-derived CDR1 and CDR2 are MDHEN and SYDVKM. The CDR3 runs 14 residues. Trimming pared 1 base from V and 2 bases from J, leaving 8 bases between. The CDR3 sequence: CASSLYPGNYGYTF. The DNA of the CDR3 is TGTGCCAGCAGTTTATACCCAGGGAACTATGGCTACACCTTC.

The V call is TRBV7-2, the J call TRBJ1-2, with D perhaps TRBD1 (6 bases). The CDR3 is 12 amino acids. CDR1 and CDR2 from the germline V gene are SGHTA and FQGNSA. Deletions cut 7 bases from V and 5 bases from J, with 11 bases between. In DNA, the CDR3 is TGTGCCAGCACAGGGGTAAGATATGGCTACACCTTC. It encodes CASTGVRYGYTF.

The rearrangement links TRBV19 to TRBJ1-1, with 7 bases lining up with TRBD1. The CDR3 extends over 13 amino acids. Trimming removed 7 bases from V and 7 bases from J; junction bases left unmatched: 9. Looked up from germline, CDR1 is LNHDA and CDR2 is SQIVND (reference sequence). CDR3 loop: CASKVSGDSEAFF. The CDR3 bases are TGTGCCAGTAAAGTTTCGGGGGACAGTGAAGCTTTCTTT.

This sequence joins TRBV6-1 and TRBJ1-1, with a weak D call TRBD1 (6 bases). CDR1 is MNHNS and CDR2 is SASEGT in the germline V gene. V lost 7 bases, J lost 2 bases, and 14 bases lay in between. This CDR3 spans 14 amino acids. The CDR3 DNA reads TGTGCCAGCAATAAAGGGGGGGGCAACACTGAAGCTTTCTTT. Residues: CASNKGGGNTEAFF.

This chain's CDR3 is CASSDRDTYNEQFF. The DNA for the CDR3 is TGTGCCAGCAGTGACCGGGACACCTACAATGAGCAGTTCTTC. The chain uses TRBV27 and TRBJ2-1; TRBD1 is a possible D gene (6 bases). This CDR3 has 14 amino acids. Trimming removed 5 bases at V and 2 bases at J, with 10 bases between. Germline V gene lookup returns CDR1 MNHEY and CDR2 SMNVEV (reference sequence).

The chain links TRBV9 to TRBJ2-7; 7 nucleotides match TRBD2. Germline CDR1 is SGDLS and CDR2 is YYNGEE. This CDR3 region has 16 residues. Unmatched junction bases numbered 9, after V lost 0 bases and J lost 3 bases. The CDR3 region is CASSVGGGGKVYEQYF. CDR3 DNA sequence: TGTGCCAGCAGCGTAGGGGGGGGAGGAAAGGTCTACGAGCAGTACTTC.

Comment on this clone: One junction end does not reproduce the germline sequence, and a read error may be involved. This chain links TRBV29-1 with TRBJ1-1; D is ambiguous. Germline assignment: CDR1 SQVTM and CDR2 ANQGSEA. This CDR3 comprises 13 residues. Here the CDR3 DNA reads TGCAGCGCTGAAGAACAGCAGAACACTGAAGCTTTCTTT. It codes for CSAEEQQNTEAFF.

The gene calls are TRBV27 and TRBJ1-3, with D perhaps matching TRBD1 (5 bases). Germline-derived CDR1 and CDR2 are MNHEY and SMNVEV (reference sequence). CDR3 size: 14 residues. Trimming removed 5 bases at V and 3 bases at J, with 11 bases between. CDR3 sequence (DNA): TGTGCCAGCAGTCCGACAGCTTTTGGAAACACCATATATTTT. Translation gives CASSPTAFGNTIYF.

J is TRBJ2-1 and V is TRBV7-7, with 8 bases identical to TRBD2. The germline gives CDR1 SSHAT, CDR2 FNYEAQ (reference sequence). The CDR3 is 14 amino acids. V gave up 1 base and J gave up 6 bases; unmatched junction bases: 2. The CDR3 bases are TGTGCCAGCAGCTTAGGGGGACTAGTCAATGAGCAGTTCTTC. Translation gives CASSLGGLVNEQFF.

J is TRBJ2-6 and V is TRBV5-1; 7 bases map to TRBD1. Trimming took 4 bases from V and 0 from J; bases not matched to a gene: 10. From germline, CDR1 is SGHRS and CDR2 YFSETQ. The CDR3 loop spans 18 amino acids. The CDR3 region is CASSLTGQLSSGANVLTF. The CDR3 DNA follows: TGCGCCAGCAGCCTAACGGGACAGCTTAGCTCTGGGGCCAACGTCCTGACTTTC.

The chain combines TRBV28 with TRBJ2-1; 9 bases are shared with TRBD2. Germline V CDR1 and CDR2: MDHEN, SYDVKM. The V and J ends lost 5 bases and 3 bases, in that order; junction bases with no gene match: 2. CDR3 size: 14 residues. The CDR3 region is CASSRSGSYNEQFF. For the CDR3, the DNA is TGTGCCAGCAGTCGTAGCGGGAGCTACAATGAGCAGTTCTTC.

V usage is TRBV6-6 and J usage is TRBJ1-1, with 7 bases that match TRBD1. Trimming cost V 4 bases and J 0 bases; bases outside gene matches: 5. The germline V gene encodes CDR1 MNHNY and CDR2 SVGAGI (reference sequence). The CDR3 covers 15 residues. CDR3 DNA sequence: TGTGCCAGCAGTTCTGACAGGGCGATGAACACTGAAGCTTTCTTT. Residues: CASSSDRAMNTEAFF.

V usage is TRBV18 and J usage is TRBJ2-2; TRBD1 might be the D (6 bases). V dropped 5 bases and J dropped 2 bases, with 12 bases sitting between them. CDR3 length: 15 residues. The germline V gene encodes CDR1 KGHSH and CDR2 LQKENI. CDR3 region: CASSIQGFNTGELFF. The DNA for the CDR3 is TGTGCCAGCTCAATACAGGGATTTAACACCGGGGAGCTGTTTTTT.

The chain uses TRBV5-1 and TRBJ2-2; D call uncertain. Germline V CDR1 and CDR2: SGHRS, YFSETQ. The CDR3 contains 15 residues. Trimming shortened V by 5 bases and J by 4 bases, and 15 bases separated the two germline ends. The CDR3 region has the DNA TGCGCCAGCAGAAGGTCCCCCCCGGGCACCGGGGAGCTGTTTTTT. The encoded protein is CASRRSPPGTGELFF.